This T cell receptor beta chain was observed in a study of identical twins. V lost 1 base to trimming and J lost 0 bases; unmatched junction nucleotides: 9. CDR1 SGHNT and CDR2 YYREEE come from the germline V gene (reference sequence). There are 19 residues in the CDR3. A universal primer site was incorporated via template switching, and the cDNA contained unique molecular identifiers. TCRdb reanalysed the 5' RACE reads using MiXCR and keeps one entry per CDR3 protein. The sample yields 640,000 or so distinct CDR3 sequences, 6.1% seen once. Study results and limitations: Beta clonotypes that were abundant in cord blood contained fewer insertions, a pattern absent from memory repertoires. Within beta out-of-frame sequences, the excess sharing observed between twins was weaker.

Worth noting for this clonotype: The antigen is unknown.

All donors comprised healthy Caucasians. The receptor was isolated from a man between 18 and 35 years old in good health. The specimen sequenced was naive T cells sorted from blood. The chain has TRBV5-4 and TRBJ2-6, with 8 nucleotides matching TRBD2. CDR3 bases: TGTGCCAGCAGCTTGTATGGAGGCCTAGCGGGCTCTGGGGCCAACGTCCTGACTTTC. This translates into CASSLYGGLAGSGANVLTF.